This record concerns one TCR beta chain sequence. No antigen is known for it. Qualities for individual bases were not recorded, and no much larger clone is one base off. These data belong to a study of blood T cell repertoires in COVID-19 (dated by TCRdb to about 2020). A note on the overall study: Samples covering the acute and convalescent phases of COVID-19 were provided by collaborators in the United States, Italy and Spain. The prospective study material was composed of cDNA or gDNA derived from T cells, B-cell-depleted T cells, or PBMCs. The dataset comprised deeply sampled blood TCRbeta repertoires from subjects exposed to, actively infected with, or recovered from COVID-19. The repertoires were released in a freely available public database meant as a resource for research on the immune response to SARS-CoV-2. Samples came from the ongoing ImmuneRACE study (first 160 participants) plus 1,254 subjects from 6 global collaborators. A de-identified subject ID, COVID-19 status, age in years and sex were almost always included in the sample metadata. Where available, HLA class I and class II types were obtained from metadata supplied by the sample provider rather than from assay-based typing. General conclusions and limits of the study: Clinical and demographic metadata were provided uncurated, with the amount varying by source and participant.

Each collaborating institution followed its own protocols to collect whole blood in K2EDTA tubes. For TCRbeta analysis, collaborators shipped samples in one of three forms: frozen whole blood, isolated PBMCs, or DNA extracted from either of those sample types. TCRbeta CDR3 regions were amplified from genomic DNA by means of the immunoSEQ Assay, a bias-controlled multiplex PCR. Processing in the source paper ran as follows. The number of nucleated cells in each sample was estimated from the amplification of reference gene primers within the assay. Sequence reads were collapsed and filtered to measure the absolute abundance of every unique TCRbeta CDR3 rearrangement. For each sample, productive Simpson clonality was calculated as the square root of Simpson's diversity index across productive rearrangements. Imported from immuneACCESS, the table was reduced by TCRdb to in-frame sequences with V and J called. These copies leave out some clones; in studies compared against another copy, an unresolved V gene accounts for under half, and the cause of the remainder is not known. The V and J calls and clone size were taken over from that table, and D and trimming were inferred from the DNA. Within this sample are fewer than 250,000 clones, with about 91% of them counted one time only. More than 0.95% of the sample is held by the ten biggest clonotypes.

V loses 4 bases, J loses 9 bases, and the germline ends lie 13 bases apart. CDR1 and CDR2 were assigned from the germline V gene (reference sequence) as LNHNV and YYDKDF. The cysteine opens and the phenylalanine closes a CDR3 of 14 amino acids. Only the CDR3 DNA is retained, 42 bases long and in frame from the first base. This sequence was found in a man aged 25 to 45 with acute or convalescent COVID-19. Recombination connected TRBV15 to TRBJ1-6; TRBD1 is perhaps the D gene, given 6 matching bases. Input material: peripheral blood. Here the CDR3 is given as CATSTFRGASPLHF. The DNA sequence is TGTGCCACCAGCACCTTTCGGGGGGCTTCACCCCTCCACTTT.